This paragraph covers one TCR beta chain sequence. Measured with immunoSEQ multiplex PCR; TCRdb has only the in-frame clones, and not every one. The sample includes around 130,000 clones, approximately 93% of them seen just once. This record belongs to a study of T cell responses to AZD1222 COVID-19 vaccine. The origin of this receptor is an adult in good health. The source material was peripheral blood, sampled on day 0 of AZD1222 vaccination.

CDR3 sequence (DNA): TGTGCCAGCAGCTTAATACAGGGGCTCTATGGCTACACCTTC. Translated, it gives CASSLIQGLYGYTF. The chain couples TRBV7-9 to TRBJ1-2; 7 nucleotides align to TRBD1. V lost 2 bases and J lost 4; bases outside the gene matches: 4. The CDR3 length is 14 residues. Germline loops: CDR1 SEHNR, CDR2 FQNEAQ (reference sequence). Using reference TRBV7-9 and TRBJ1-2 for the parts outside the CDR3, the full variable domain is DTGVSQNPRHKITKRGQNVTFRCDPISEHNRLYWYRQTLGQGPEFLTYFQNEAQLEKSRLLSDRFSAERPKGSFSTLEIQRTEQGDSAMYLCASSLIQGLYGYTFGSGTRLTVV.